This note documents a single TCR beta chain sequence. CDR1 is SGHDT and CDR2 is YYEEEE in the germline V gene. The CDR3 extends over 19 amino acids. The V gene lost 0 bases and the J gene lost 2 bases, with 22 bases spanning the gap. The sample comes from a study of blood T cell repertoires in COVID-19. Study information: T cells, B-cell-depleted T cells, or PBMCs supplied cDNA or gDNA.

Assay used: immunoSEQ multiplex PCR; TCRdb lists only in-frame clones, some missing. The table lists about 36,000 clones, roughly 80% of them singletons. The TCR comes from a man in his sixties with active COVID-19. What was sequenced was peripheral blood. The chain has TRBV5-6 and TRBJ2-3; D remains unclear. In DNA, the CDR3 is TGTGCCAGCAGCTTGGAGTTCGGTACCGGCGGATATGTCACAGATACGCAGTATTTT. Translating it yields CASSLEFGTGGYVTDTQYF. The full variable domain, in which reference TRBV5-6 and TRBJ2-3 provide the parts outside the CDR3, is DAGVTQSPTHLIKTRGQQVTLRCSPKSGHDTVSWYQQALGQGPQFIFQYYEEEERQRGNFPDRFSGHQFPNYSSELNVNALLLGDSALYLCASSLEFGTGGYVTDTQYFGPGTRLTVL.